The present T cell receptor (beta chain) was sequenced within a study of blood T cell repertoires in COVID-19. Study as a whole: Donors in the United States, Italy and Spain gave samples during acute or convalescent COVID-19.

The assay was immunoSEQ multiplex PCR, and TCRdb's table has in-frame clones only and misses some. The data hold approximately 110,000 clones, with about 81% observed a single time. V shed 6 bases and J shed 8 bases, with 14 bases lying between them. CDR1 and CDR2 from the germline V gene are MDHEN and SYDVKM. The CDR3 is 13 amino acids. This sequence originates from a man in his sixties or seventies with acute or convalescent COVID-19. V gene TRBV28 combines with J gene TRBJ1-5; the D is unclear. The specimen was peripheral blood. The CDR3 is CASRARPEEPQHF. CDR3 nucleotides: TGTGCCAGCAGGGCCAGACCGGAGGAGCCCCAGCATTTT.